This is a list of T cell receptor beta chains from one sample in a study of tumor-infiltrating lymphocytes in localized non-small cell lung cancer. Sequenced by immunoSEQ multiplex PCR; TCRdb stores in-frame clones only, minus some. Here the sample spans about 15,000 clones, 70% to 85% being singletons. Sequenced: lung tumor tissue. Receptor source: a human donor with non-small cell lung cancer. Both conserved end residues are part of each CDR3. D genes are given only for firm matches. Expanded clones are given a class, and other clones once, few, many or no size at all.

d_call,v_call,j_call,clone_size,cdr3_nt,cdr3_aa
.,TRBV6-5,TRBJ2-7,medium-sized,TGTGCCAGCAGTTACTCGGCAGGACCCTACGAGCAGTACTTC,CASSYSAGPYEQYF
.,TRBV30,TRBJ1-2,.,TGTGCCTGGAGTGTACGCAGACTCTATGGCTACACCTTC,CAWSVRRLYGYTF
.,TRBV5-4,TRBJ2-6,.,TGTGCCAGCAGCTTATTCTTCGGGGACTCTGGGGCCAACGTCCTGACTTTC,CASSLFFGDSGANVLTF
TRBD2,TRBV5-1,TRBJ2-7,.,TGCGCCAGCAGCTTTGTCCTAGCGGGAGGGGAGCAGTACTTC,CASSFVLAGGEQYF
.,TRBV27,TRBJ1-5,.,TGTGCCAGCAGTTTATCGAGCGGCGGTCAGCCCCAGCATTTT,CASSLSSGGQPQHF
.,TRBV4-3,TRBJ1-4,.,TGCGCCAGCAGCCGTGATACACAGGAGAAGAATGAAAAACTGTTTTTT,CASSRDTQEKNEKLFF
.,TRBV5-6,TRBJ1-1,.,TGTGCCAGCAGCGCGAGGACGGGCCTCACTGAAGCTTTCTTT,CASSARTGLTEAFF
.,TRBV27,TRBJ2-7,.,TGTGCCAGCAGTCCCCTGGGACGACACGAGCAGTACTTC,CASSPLGRHEQYF
TRBD1,TRBV7-2,TRBJ1-5,.,TGTGCCAGCAGCTTCTGGACAGGCGATCAGCCCCAGCATTTT,CASSFWTGDQPQHF
.,TRBV5-1,TRBJ1-4,.,TGCGCCAGCAGCTCGACAGGAACTAATGAAAAACTGTTTTTT,CASSSTGTNEKLFF
.,TRBV7-2,TRBJ2-5,once,TGTGCCAGCAGCTGGAACTGGGGAGAGACCCAGTACTTC,CASSWNWGETQYF
TRBD2,TRBV5-1,TRBJ2-2,.,TGCGCCAGCACCCTAGCGGATGTCACCGGGGAGCTGTTTTTT,CASTLADVTGELFF
.,TRBV5-1,TRBJ1-1,once,TGCGCCAGCAGCTTAATAGGTACTCGGGGGAACACTGAAGCTTTCTTT,CASSLIGTRGNTEAFF
.,TRBV23-1,TRBJ1-5,.,TGCGCCAGCAGGCGGGGGGGCAATCAGCCCCAGCATTTT,CASRRGGNQPQHF
TRBD2,TRBV7-2,TRBJ2-3,.,TGTGCCAGCAGCTTAGAAACTAGCGGAACAGATACGCAGTATTTT,CASSLETSGTDTQYF
.,TRBV7-9,TRBJ1-4,.,TGTGCCAGCAGCCAAGGGGCAACTAATGAAAAACTGTTTTTT,CASSQGATNEKLFF
TRBD2,TRBV10-2,TRBJ2-7,.,TGCGCCAGCACGGTAGCGGGAGGGCCCGAGCAGTACTTC,CASTVAGGPEQYF
.,TRBV19,TRBJ2-5,.,TGTGCCAGTAAAAGGTCTTTTCAAGAGACCCAGTACTTC,CASKRSFQETQYF
.,TRBV5-6,TRBJ2-7,.,TGTGCCAGCAGCCCCGCAGGGCCGAAATACGAGCAGTACTTC,CASSPAGPKYEQYF
TRBD2,TRBV4-1,TRBJ2-1,few,TGCGCCAGCAGCCAATCCCTAGCGGAAACCTACAATGAGCAGTTCTTC,CASSQSLAETYNEQFF
.,TRBV5-1,TRBJ1-2,.,TGCGCCAGCAGCTTGGACAGTTTATACTATGGCTACACCTTC,CASSLDSLYYGYTF
.,TRBV27,TRBJ2-7,.,TGTGCCAGCTCCATGGAATGGGGCTCCGAGCAGTACTTC,CASSMEWGSEQYF
.,TRBV14,TRBJ2-5,.,TGTGCCAGCAGCCCCTCGCTAGGGGAGACCCAGTACTTC,CASSPSLGETQYF
.,TRBV6-6,TRBJ1-5,few,TGTGCCAGCAGCCCCTCACAGGGATCGTTCCAGCCCCAGCATTTT,CASSPSQGSFQPQHF
.,TRBV30,TRBJ1-2,.,TGTGCCTGGAGGCTCGACGGTAACTATGGCTACACCTTC,CAWRLDGNYGYTF
TRBD1,TRBV28,TRBJ1-2,once,TGTGCCAGCAGTTCTTATCTCGGGACAGGGGGCTCTCCGGACTATGGCTACACCTTC,CASSSYLGTGGSPDYGYTF
TRBD2,TRBV4-2,TRBJ2-1,.,TGTGCCAGCAGCCAAGATAGCGGGAGCCACAATGAGCAGTTCTTC,CASSQDSGSHNEQFF
.,TRBV6-1,TRBJ2-6,few,TGTGCCAGCCGGGAGTCCTCTGGGGCCAACGTCCTGACTTTC,CASRESSGANVLTF
TRBD1,TRBV28,TRBJ2-7,.,TGTGCCAGCAGTACAGGGGACGCGGGCGAGCAGTACTTC,CASSTGDAGEQYF
.,TRBV19,TRBJ1-5,.,TGTGCCAGTAGTATGTCAGGGACGGTGAGCAATCAGCCCCAGCATTTT,CASSMSGTVSNQPQHF
.,TRBV27,TRBJ2-5,.,TGTGCCAGCAGTGTCCGGGTGAGGCCTCGGGAGACCCAGTACTTC,CASSVRVRPRETQYF
TRBD2,TRBV19,TRBJ2-2,.,TGTGCCAGTAGAAATGCCTTAGCGGGGCTCCCAGGGGAGCTGTTTTTT,CASRNALAGLPGELFF
TRBD2,TRBV4-2,TRBJ2-2,.,TGTGCCAGCAGCCCCAGCAGCGGGAGCGAAACCGGGGAGCTGTTTTTT,CASSPSSGSETGELFF
.,TRBV6-1,TRBJ2-1,once,TGTGCCAGCACGAGGGACAATGAGCAGTTCTTC,CASTRDNEQFF
.,TRBV15,TRBJ2-5,.,TGTGCCACCAGCAGAGATCCAGGGTACCAAGAGACCCAGTACTTC,CATSRDPGYQETQYF
TRBD1,TRBV9,TRBJ2-5,.,TGTGCCAGCAGCGGGGGCCGGGACAGCTACCAAGAGACCCAGTACTTC,CASSGGRDSYQETQYF
TRBD1,TRBV4-2,TRBJ1-5,.,TGTGCCAGCAGCCAGGTGACAGGGATAAATCAGCCCCAGCATTTT,CASSQVTGINQPQHF